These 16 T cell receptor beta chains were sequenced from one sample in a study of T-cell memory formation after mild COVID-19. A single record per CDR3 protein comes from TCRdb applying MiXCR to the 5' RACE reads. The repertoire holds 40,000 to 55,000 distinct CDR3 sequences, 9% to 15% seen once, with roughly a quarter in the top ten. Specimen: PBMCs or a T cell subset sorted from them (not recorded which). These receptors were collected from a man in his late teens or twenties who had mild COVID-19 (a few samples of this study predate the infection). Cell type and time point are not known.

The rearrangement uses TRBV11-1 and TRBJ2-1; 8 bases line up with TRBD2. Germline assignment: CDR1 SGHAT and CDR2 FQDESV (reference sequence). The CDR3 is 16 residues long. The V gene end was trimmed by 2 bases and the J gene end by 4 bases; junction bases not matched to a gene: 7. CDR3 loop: CASSLIRRGAYNEQFF. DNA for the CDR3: TGTGCCAGCAGCTTAATACGGCGGGGGGCGTACAATGAGCAGTTCTTC.

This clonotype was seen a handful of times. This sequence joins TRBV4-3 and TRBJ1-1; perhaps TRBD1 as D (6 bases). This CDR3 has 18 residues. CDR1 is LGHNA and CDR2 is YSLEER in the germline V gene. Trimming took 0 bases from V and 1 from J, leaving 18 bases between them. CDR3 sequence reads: CASSQEGHGTRKNTEAFF. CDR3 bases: TGCGCCAGCAGCCAAGAGGGACACGGAACACGGAAGAACACTGAAGCTTTCTTT.

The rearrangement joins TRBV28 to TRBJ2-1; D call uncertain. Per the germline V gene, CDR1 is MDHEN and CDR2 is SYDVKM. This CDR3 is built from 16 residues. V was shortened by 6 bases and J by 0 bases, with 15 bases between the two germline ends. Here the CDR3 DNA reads TGTGCCAGCAGAAAGTGGGGAACGAGCTCCTACAATGAGCAGTTCTTC. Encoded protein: CASRKWGTSSYNEQFF.

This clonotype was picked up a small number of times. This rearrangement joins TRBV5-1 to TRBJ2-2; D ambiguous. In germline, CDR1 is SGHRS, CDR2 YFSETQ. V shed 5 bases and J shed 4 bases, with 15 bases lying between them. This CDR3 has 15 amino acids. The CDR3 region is CASRPRTDLTGELFF. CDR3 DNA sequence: TGCGCCAGCAGACCCAGGACGGACCTCACCGGGGAGCTGTTTTTT.

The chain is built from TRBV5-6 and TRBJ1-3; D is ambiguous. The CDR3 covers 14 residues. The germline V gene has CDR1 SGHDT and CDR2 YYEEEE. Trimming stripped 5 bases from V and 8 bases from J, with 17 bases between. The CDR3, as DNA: TGTGCCAGCAGTCTTGACCGGGCAGGTCACACCATATATTTT. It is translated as CASSLDRAGHTIYF.

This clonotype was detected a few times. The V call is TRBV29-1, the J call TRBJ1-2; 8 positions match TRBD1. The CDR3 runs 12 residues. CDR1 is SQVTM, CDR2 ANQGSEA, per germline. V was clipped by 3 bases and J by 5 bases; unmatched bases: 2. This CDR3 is CSVDRGHYGYTF. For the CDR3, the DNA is TGCAGCGTTGACAGGGGGCATTATGGCTACACCTTC.

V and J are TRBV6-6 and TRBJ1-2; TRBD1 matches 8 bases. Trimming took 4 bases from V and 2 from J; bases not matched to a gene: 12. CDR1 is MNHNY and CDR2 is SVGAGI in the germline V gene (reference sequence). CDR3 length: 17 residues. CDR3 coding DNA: TGTGCCAGCAGTTTAAAGCTCAGGGGGCGTCTAAACTATGGCTACACCTTC. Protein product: CASSLKLRGRLNYGYTF.

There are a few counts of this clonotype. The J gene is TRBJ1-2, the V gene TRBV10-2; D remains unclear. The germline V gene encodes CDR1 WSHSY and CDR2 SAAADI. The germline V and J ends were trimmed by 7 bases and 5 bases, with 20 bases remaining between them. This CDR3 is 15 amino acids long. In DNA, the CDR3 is TGCGCCAGCACCAACTTCGGACCGCGCAGTTATGGCTACACCTTC. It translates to CASTNFGPRSYGYTF.

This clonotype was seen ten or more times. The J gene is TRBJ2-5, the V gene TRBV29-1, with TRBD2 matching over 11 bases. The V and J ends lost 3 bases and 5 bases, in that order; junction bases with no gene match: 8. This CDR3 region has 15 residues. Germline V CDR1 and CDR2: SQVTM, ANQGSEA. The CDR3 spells CSVELTSGGRETQYF. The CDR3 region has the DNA TGCAGCGTTGAGCTAACTAGCGGGGGCAGGGAGACCCAGTACTTC.

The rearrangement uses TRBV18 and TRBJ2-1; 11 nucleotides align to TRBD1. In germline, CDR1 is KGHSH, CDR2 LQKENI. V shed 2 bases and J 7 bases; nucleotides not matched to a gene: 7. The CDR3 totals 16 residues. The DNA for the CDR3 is TGTGCCAGCTCACCAAGGCATGGGACAGGGGGGAATGAGCAGTTCTTC. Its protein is CASSPRHGTGGNEQFF.

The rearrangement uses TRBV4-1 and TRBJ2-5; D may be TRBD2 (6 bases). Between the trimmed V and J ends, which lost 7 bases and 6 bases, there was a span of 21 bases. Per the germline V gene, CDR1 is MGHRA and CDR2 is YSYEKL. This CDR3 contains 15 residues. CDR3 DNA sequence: TGCGCCAGCAAGGTTTGGGGGGTCGGGTGGAAGACCCAGTACTTC. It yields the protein CASKVWGVGWKTQYF.

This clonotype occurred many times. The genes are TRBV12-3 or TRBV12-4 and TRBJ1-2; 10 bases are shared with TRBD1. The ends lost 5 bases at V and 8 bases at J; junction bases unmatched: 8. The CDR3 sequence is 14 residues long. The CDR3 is CASSLTGGSWGYTF. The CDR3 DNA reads TGTGCCAGCAGTCTGACAGGGGGCAGCTGGGGCTACACCTTC.

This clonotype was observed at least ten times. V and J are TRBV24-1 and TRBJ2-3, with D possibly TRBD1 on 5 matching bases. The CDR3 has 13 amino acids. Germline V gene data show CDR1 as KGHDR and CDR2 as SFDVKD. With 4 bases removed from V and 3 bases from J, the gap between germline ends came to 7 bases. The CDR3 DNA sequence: TGTGCCACCAGTGACCCAGGGACAGATACGCAGTATTTT. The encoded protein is CATSDPGTDTQYF.

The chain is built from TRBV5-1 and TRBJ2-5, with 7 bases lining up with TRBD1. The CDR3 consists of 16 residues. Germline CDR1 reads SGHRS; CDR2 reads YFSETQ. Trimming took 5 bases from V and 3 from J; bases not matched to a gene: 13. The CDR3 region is CASRTIPGTAKETQYF. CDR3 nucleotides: TGCGCCAGCAGGACTATACCCGGGACAGCAAAAGAGACCCAGTACTTC.

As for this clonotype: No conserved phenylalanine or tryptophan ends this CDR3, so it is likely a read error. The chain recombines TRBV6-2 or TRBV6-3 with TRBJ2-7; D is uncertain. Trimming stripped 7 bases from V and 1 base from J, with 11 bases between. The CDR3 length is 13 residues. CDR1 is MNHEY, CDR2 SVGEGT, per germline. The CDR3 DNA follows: TGTGCCAGCACCGTGGACCGATCCTACGAGCAGTACCTC. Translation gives CASTVDRSYEQYL.

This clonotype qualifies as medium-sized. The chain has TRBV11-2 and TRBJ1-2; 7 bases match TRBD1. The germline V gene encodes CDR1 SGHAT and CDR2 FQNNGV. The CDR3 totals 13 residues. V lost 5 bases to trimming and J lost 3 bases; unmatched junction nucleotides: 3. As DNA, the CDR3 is TGTGCCAGCAGCCCTGGACAGGACTATGGCTACACCTTC. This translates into CASSPGQDYGYTF. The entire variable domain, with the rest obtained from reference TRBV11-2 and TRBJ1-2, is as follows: EAGVAQSPRYKIIEKRQSVAFWCNPISGHATLYWYQQILGQGPKLLIQFQNNGVVDDSQLPKDRFSAERLKGVDSTLKIQPAKLEDSAVYLCASSPGQDYGYTFGSGTRLTVV.